In this sample, the clone carrying this TCR beta chain turned up once. The entry originates in a study of cytomegalovirus exposure and HLA in healthy donors. The donors were part of the validation cohort, which consisted of roughly 110 subjects and was separate from the first cohort of 666 subjects. The protocol was immunoSEQ multiplex PCR, while the TCRdb copy is restricted to in-frame clones and leaves out a portion. The data show roughly 250,000 clones, around 86% seen once. The germline V gene encodes CDR1 SGHAT and CDR2 FQNNGV. This CDR3 is built from 16 residues. With 5 bases clipped from V and 2 bases from J, the junction kept 7 bases outside the gene matches.

The TCR sequence derives from a woman aged 25 to 45 in good health and CMV-seropositive. The chain uses TRBV11-2 and TRBJ2-7; 12 positions match TRBD2. The source material was PBMCs. CDR3 bases: TGTGCCAGCAGCCCGGGACTAGCGGGTATGCCCTACGAGCAGTACTTC. This sequence encodes CASSPGLAGMPYEQYF. Together with reference TRBV11-2 and TRBJ2-7, the CDR3 gives the full variable domain: EAGVAQSPRYKIIEKRQSVAFWCNPISGHATLYWYQQILGQGPKLLIQFQNNGVVDDSQLPKDRFSAERLKGVDSTLKIQPAKLEDSAVYLCASSPGLAGMPYEQYFGPGTRLTVT.